The clone carrying this TCR beta chain came up many times. CDR1 is MGHDK and CDR2 is SYGVNS in the germline V gene. V lost 2 bases to trimming and J lost 7 bases, with 12 bases between them. This CDR3 contains 15 residues. The data are from a study of Graves' ophthalmopathy and Graves' hyperthyroidism. Investigators amplified TCR beta CDR3 regions from RNA transcripts. First-round RT-PCR relied on HTBI primers, and a second-round multiplex PCR came next. TCRdb independently ran MiXCR on the multiplex PCR reads; one entry per CDR3 protein. The data contain about 1.1 million distinct CDR3 sequences, about two fifths of them singletons. Among the hyperthyroidism patients, all were newly diagnosed, aged 18 to 65, with under 2 months' duration. Orbital computed tomography and thyroid ultrasound, along with TRAb, serum thyroxine and clinical symptoms, underpinned diagnosis.

The TCR originated in an adult man with Graves' hyperthyroidism. Sequencing was carried out using peripheral blood or thyroid tissue (not recorded which). The chain has TRBV25-1 and TRBJ1-6, with D unresolved. The CDR3 loop is CASSEPTRGNSPLHF. As DNA, the CDR3 is TGTGCCAGCAGTGAACCGACTCGTGGGAATTCACCCCTCCACTTT.